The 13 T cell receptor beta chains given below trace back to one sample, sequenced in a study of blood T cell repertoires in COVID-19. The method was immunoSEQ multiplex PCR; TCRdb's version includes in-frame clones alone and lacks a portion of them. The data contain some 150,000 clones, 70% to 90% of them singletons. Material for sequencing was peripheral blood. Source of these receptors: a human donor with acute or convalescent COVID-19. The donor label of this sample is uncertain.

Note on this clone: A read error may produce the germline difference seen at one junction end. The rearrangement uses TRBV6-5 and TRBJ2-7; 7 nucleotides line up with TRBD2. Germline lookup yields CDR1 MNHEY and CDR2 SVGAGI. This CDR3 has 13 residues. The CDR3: CASSPWEGSGIHF. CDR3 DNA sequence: TGTGCCAGCAGTCCCTGGGAGGGCAGCGGGATCCACTTC.

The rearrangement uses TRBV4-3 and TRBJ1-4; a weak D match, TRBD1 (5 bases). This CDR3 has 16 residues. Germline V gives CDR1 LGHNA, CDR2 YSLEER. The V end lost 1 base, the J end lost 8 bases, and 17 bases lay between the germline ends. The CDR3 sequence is CASSQVGADVGEKLFF. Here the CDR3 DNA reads TGCGCCAGCAGCCAAGTAGGGGCGGATGTCGGGGAAAAACTGTTTTTT.

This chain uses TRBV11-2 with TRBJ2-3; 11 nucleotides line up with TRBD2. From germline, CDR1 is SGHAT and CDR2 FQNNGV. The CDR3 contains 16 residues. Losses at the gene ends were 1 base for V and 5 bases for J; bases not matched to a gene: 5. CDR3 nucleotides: TGTGCCAGCAGCTTAGTACTAGCGGGGGCCTTAGATACGCAGTATTTT. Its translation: CASSLVLAGALDTQYF.

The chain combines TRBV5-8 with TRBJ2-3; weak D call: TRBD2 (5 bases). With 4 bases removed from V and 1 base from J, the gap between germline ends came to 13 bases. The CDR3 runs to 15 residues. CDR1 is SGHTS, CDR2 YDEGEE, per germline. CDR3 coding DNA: TGTGCCAGCAGCCCCCGGTGGCGGGGCACAGATACGCAGTATTTT. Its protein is CASSPRWRGTDTQYF.

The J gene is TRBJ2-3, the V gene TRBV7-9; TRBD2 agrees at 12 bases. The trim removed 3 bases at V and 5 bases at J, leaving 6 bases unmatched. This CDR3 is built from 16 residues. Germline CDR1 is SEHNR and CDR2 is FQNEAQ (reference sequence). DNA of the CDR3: TGTGCCAGCAGCTTTAGGCCTAGCGGGAGGGGAGATACGCAGTATTTT. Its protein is CASSFRPSGRGDTQYF.

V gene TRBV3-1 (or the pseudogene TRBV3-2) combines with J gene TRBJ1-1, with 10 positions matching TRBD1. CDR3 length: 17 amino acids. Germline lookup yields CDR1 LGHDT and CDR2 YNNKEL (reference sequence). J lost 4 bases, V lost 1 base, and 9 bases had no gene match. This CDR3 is CASSQVPGQGTFTEAFF. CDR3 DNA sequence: TGTGCCAGCAGCCAAGTGCCGGGACAGGGGACTTTCACTGAAGCTTTCTTT.

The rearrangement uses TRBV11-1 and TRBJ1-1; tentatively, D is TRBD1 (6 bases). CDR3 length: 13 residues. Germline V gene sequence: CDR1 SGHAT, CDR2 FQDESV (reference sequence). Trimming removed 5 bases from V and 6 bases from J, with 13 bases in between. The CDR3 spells CASSIRGGPEAFF. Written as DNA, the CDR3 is TGTGCCAGCAGCATTCGGGGGGGGCCTGAAGCTTTCTTT.

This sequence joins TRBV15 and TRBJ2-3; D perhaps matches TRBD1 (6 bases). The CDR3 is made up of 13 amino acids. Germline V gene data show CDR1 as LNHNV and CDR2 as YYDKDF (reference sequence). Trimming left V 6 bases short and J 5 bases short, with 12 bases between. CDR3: CATSNRELDTQYF. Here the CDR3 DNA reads TGTGCCACCAGTAACAGGGAGTTAGATACGCAGTATTTT.

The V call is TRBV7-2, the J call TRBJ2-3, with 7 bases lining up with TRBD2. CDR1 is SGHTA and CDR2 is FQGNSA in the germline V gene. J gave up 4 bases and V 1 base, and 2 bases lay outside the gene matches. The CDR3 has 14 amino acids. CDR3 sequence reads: CASSLGLAADTQYF. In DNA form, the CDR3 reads TGTGCCAGCAGCTTAGGACTAGCCGCAGATACGCAGTATTTT.

Here the CDR3 DNA reads TGCGCCAGCAGTCCAGGACAGGTCGAAGATACGCAGTATTTT. Protein product: CASSPGQVEDTQYF. The chain links TRBV5-1 to TRBJ2-3; 7 bases match TRBD1. CDR1 and CDR2 from the germline V gene are SGHRS and YFSETQ. J gave up 5 bases and V 5 bases, and 8 bases lay outside the gene matches. This CDR3 is 14 amino acids long.

The CDR3 DNA is TGTGCCAGCAGCGATAGCGGGAGAAGTGGAGATACGCAGTATTTT. It specifies CASSDSGRSGDTQYF. This chain links TRBV7-2 with TRBJ2-3, with 9 nucleotides matching TRBD2. The CDR3 has 15 amino acids. V trimming: 5 bases; J trimming: 5 bases; junction bases outside the gene matches: 8. Germline values: CDR1 SGHTA, CDR2 FQGNSA.

CDR3 sequence reads: CASSYSPGQTRTEAFF. DNA for the CDR3: TGTGCCAGCAGTTACTCCCCTGGACAGACTCGCACTGAAGCTTTCTTT. The gene calls are TRBV6-2 or TRBV6-3 and TRBJ1-1; D possibly corresponds to TRBD1 (6 bases). The CDR3 sequence is 16 residues long. The V end lost 0 bases, the J end lost 4 bases, and 15 bases lay between the germline ends. Germline V CDR1 and CDR2: MNHEY, SVGEGT.

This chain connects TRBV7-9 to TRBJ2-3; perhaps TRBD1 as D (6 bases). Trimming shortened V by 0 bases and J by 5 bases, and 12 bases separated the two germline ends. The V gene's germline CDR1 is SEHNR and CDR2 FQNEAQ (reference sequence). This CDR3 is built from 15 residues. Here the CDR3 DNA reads TGTGCCAGCAGCTTAGCGCAGGGGCGGAGAGATACGCAGTATTTT. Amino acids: CASSLAQGRRDTQYF.